This entry lists 11 T cell receptor beta chains sequenced from one sample in a study of blood T cell repertoires in COVID-19. The table came from immunoSEQ multiplex PCR; TCRdb's copy has only in-frame clones and leaves some out. The repertoire holds about 180,000 clones, with about 88% as singletons. Specimen: peripheral blood. The receptors were sampled from a woman between 25 and 40 years old with active or convalescent COVID-19.

The chain links TRBV9 to TRBJ1-4; 11 nucleotides match TRBD1. The CDR3 runs to 18 residues. The germline V gene has CDR1 SGDLS and CDR2 YYNGEE. Unmatched junction bases numbered 9, after V lost 2 bases and J lost 3 bases. Here the CDR3 reads CASSVPGQGGAANEKLFF. CDR3 in DNA: TGTGCCAGCAGCGTGCCGGGACAGGGGGGTGCGGCTAATGAAAAACTGTTTTTT.

The chain carries TRBV5-1 and TRBJ2-7, with TRBD2 matching over 13 bases. V trimming: 3 bases; J trimming: 1 base; junction bases outside the gene matches: 4. CDR1 and CDR2 (germline): SGHRS, YFSETQ. The CDR3 loop spans 16 amino acids. The CDR3 DNA follows: TGCGCCAGCAGCTCTGGACTAGCGGGGGCATCCTACGAGCAGTACTTC. Protein product: CASSSGLAGASYEQYF.

Written as DNA, the CDR3 is TGTGCCAGCAGCTTGTACGACAGATCGAATGAGCAGTTCTTC. This gives the protein CASSLYDRSNEQFF. The V call is TRBV11-2, the J call TRBJ2-1, with D tentatively TRBD1 (5 bases). Germline CDR1 reads SGHAT; CDR2 reads FQNNGV. Trimming shortened V by 3 bases and J by 7 bases, and 13 bases separated the two germline ends. The CDR3 contains 14 residues.

The V gene is TRBV12-5, the J gene TRBJ2-3, with D possibly being TRBD2 (6 bases). In germline, CDR1 is LGHNT, CDR2 FRNRAP. With 5 bases removed from V and 3 bases from J, the gap between germline ends came to 12 bases. The CDR3 covers 14 residues. The CDR3 DNA sequence: TGTGCTAGTGGTCCAAGGGACTGGACAGATACGCAGTATTTT. This gives the protein CASGPRDWTDTQYF.

The chain combines TRBV28 with TRBJ1-2, with D hard to call. CDR3 length: 11 amino acids. Trimming shortened V by 6 bases and J by 2 bases, and 4 bases separated the two germline ends. The V gene's germline CDR1 is MDHEN and CDR2 SYDVKM. The CDR3 nucleotides read TGTGCCAGCAGACACAACTATGGCTACACCTTC. Translation gives CASRHNYGYTF.

The V call is TRBV10-2, the J call TRBJ2-1; no clear D. This CDR3 spans 15 amino acids. V was cut by 4 bases and J by 4 bases, with 14 bases left in between. The V gene's germline CDR1 is WSHSY and CDR2 SAAADI. CDR3 loop: CASSGLSGEYNEQFF. The CDR3 nucleotides are TGCGCCAGCAGTGGGCTCTCGGGTGAATACAATGAGCAGTTCTTC.

The chain joins TRBV27 to TRBJ1-2; 7 positions match TRBD1. Germline assignment: CDR1 MNHEY and CDR2 SMNVEV (reference sequence). The CDR3 has 13 amino acids. Germline trimming cut 5 bases from V and 3 bases from J; bases unmatched to any gene: 3. CDR3 sequence (DNA): TGTGCCAGCAGTCACACAGGGGACTATGGCTACACCTTC. Its translation: CASSHTGDYGYTF.

This chain joins TRBV6-5 and TRBJ1-5; 9 bases line up with TRBD1. V lost 10 bases and J lost 6; bases outside the gene matches: 13. Looked up from germline, CDR1 is MNHEY and CDR2 is SVGAGI. This CDR3 has 15 residues. The CDR3 sequence is CATHRDRVLSQPQHF. The CDR3 region has the DNA TGTGCCACCCACCGGGACAGGGTATTGAGTCAGCCCCAGCATTTT.

The J gene is TRBJ1-2, the V gene TRBV2, with 7 positions matching TRBD1. The length of the CDR3 is 14 residues. The V gene's germline CDR1 is SNHLY and CDR2 FYNNEI. V shed 7 bases and J 6 bases; nucleotides not matched to a gene: 11. The CDR3 reads CASKGVRGQDGYTF. The CDR3 DNA is TGTGCCAGCAAGGGTGTGAGGGGGCAGGATGGCTACACCTTC. The full variable domain, its missing parts supplied by reference TRBV2 and TRBJ1-2, is EPEVTQTPSHQVTQMGQEVILRCVPISNHLYFYWYRQILGQKVEFLVSFYNNEISEKSEIFDDQFSVERPDGSNFTLKIRSTKLEDSAMYFCASKGVRGQDGYTFGSGTRLTVV.

This chain links TRBV10-2 with TRBJ2-7; 8 bases fit TRBD2. The CDR3 spans 14 residues. J lost 4 bases, V lost 5 bases, and 7 bases had no gene match. CDR1 WSHSY and CDR2 SAAADI come from the germline V gene. Here the CDR3 reads CASSTERESYEQYF. CDR3 coding DNA: TGCGCCAGCAGTACCGAGCGGGAGAGTTACGAGCAGTACTTC.

The chain has TRBV19 and TRBJ1-5, with D possibly being TRBD1 (6 bases). Germline V CDR1 and CDR2: LNHDA, SQIVND (reference sequence). The CDR3 is 15 amino acids. V lost 0 bases to trimming and J lost 5 bases, with 11 bases between them. CDR3 sequence: CASSIEAGEYQPQHF. The CDR3 DNA follows: TGTGCCAGTAGTATAGAGGCAGGGGAATATCAGCCCCAGCATTTT.